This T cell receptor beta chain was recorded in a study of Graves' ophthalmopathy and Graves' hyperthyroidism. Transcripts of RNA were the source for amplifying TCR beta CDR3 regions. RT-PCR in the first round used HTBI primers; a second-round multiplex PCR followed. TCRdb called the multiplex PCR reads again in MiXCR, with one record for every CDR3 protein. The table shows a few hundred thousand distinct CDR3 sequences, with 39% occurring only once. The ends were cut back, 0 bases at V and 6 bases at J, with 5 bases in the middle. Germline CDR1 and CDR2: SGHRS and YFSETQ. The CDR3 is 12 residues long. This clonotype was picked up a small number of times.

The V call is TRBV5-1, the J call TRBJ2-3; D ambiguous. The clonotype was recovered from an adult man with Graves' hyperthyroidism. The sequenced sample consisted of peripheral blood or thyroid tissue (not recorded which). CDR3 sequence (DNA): TGCGCCAGCAGCTTGGTCGAGGATACGCAGTATTTT. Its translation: CASSLVEDTQYF. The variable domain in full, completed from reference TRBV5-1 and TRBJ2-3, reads KAGVTQTPRYLIKTRGQQVTLSCSPISGHRSVSWYQQTPGQGLQFLFEYFSETQRNKGNFPGRFSGRQFSNSRSEMNVSTLELGDSALYLCASSLVEDTQYFGPGTRLTVL.